What follows are 23 T cell receptor beta chains derived from one specimen sequenced in a study of identical twins. TCRdb recomputed calls from the 5' RACE reads with MiXCR, one row per CDR3 protein. The data show about 240,000 distinct CDR3 sequences, over 9.5% seen once. The sample also formed part of further work on yellow fever vaccine responses in identical twins.

The sequenced material came from memory (CD45RO+) T cells sorted from blood. The receptors stem from a woman aged 18-29 years in good health.

Concerning this clonotype: The germline gene is not matched at one end of the junction; a read error may be the cause. The V gene is TRBV12-3 or TRBV12-4, the J gene TRBJ2-5; no clear D. The CDR3 extends over 11 amino acids. The CDR3 bases are TGTGCCAGCAGTTTAAAGGAGAGCCAGTACTTC. As protein: CASSLKESQYF.

This clonotype was recorded at least ten times. The V gene is TRBV12-3 or TRBV12-4, the J gene TRBJ2-1; D ambiguous. Trimming cost V 5 bases and J 6 bases, with 2 bases left between them. CDR3 length equals 10 residues. The CDR3 loop reads CASSVNEQFF. The CDR3 nucleotides read TGTGCCAGCAGTGTCAATGAGCAGTTCTTC.

The chain couples TRBV20-1 to TRBJ2-1; 8 bases agree with TRBD2. The ends lost 3 bases at V and 0 bases at J; junction bases unmatched: 1. Germline CDR1 reads DFQATT; CDR2 reads SNEGSKA (reference sequence). CDR3 size: 14 residues. CDR3 residues: CSASGGVSYNEQFF. DNA of the CDR3: TGCAGTGCTAGCGGGGGGGTCTCCTACAATGAGCAGTTCTTC.

This clonotype was seen only a few times. The chain uses TRBV9 and TRBJ2-3; D possibly uses TRBD1 or TRBD2 (6 bases each). The V and J ends lost 0 bases and 2 bases respectively, with 10 bases between them. CDR3 length: 15 residues. Germline V CDR1 and CDR2: SGDLS, YYNGEE. The CDR3 protein is CASSVGGAYTDTQYF. CDR3 DNA sequence: TGTGCCAGCAGCGTAGGGGGGGCCTACACAGATACGCAGTATTTT.

Ten or more counts support this clonotype. The chain carries TRBV4-2 and TRBJ1-1; D not certain. The germline gives CDR1 LGHNA, CDR2 YNFKEQ. V gave up 1 base and J gave up 10 bases, with 16 bases separating them. The CDR3 is 14 residues long. DNA of the CDR3: TGTGCCAGCAGCCAAGGTTTGGCCGGGATTGGAGCTTTCTTT. It translates to CASSQGLAGIGAFF.

The chain joins TRBV6-4 to TRBJ2-1, with 10 bases fitting TRBD1. This CDR3 region has 14 residues. Trimming took 5 bases from V and 9 from J; bases not matched to a gene: 7. CDR1 and CDR2 (germline): MRHNA, SNTAGT. In DNA form, the CDR3 reads TGTGCCAGCAGTACCGGGACAGGGGATCGTGAGCAGTTCTTC. Its translation is CASSTGTGDREQFF.

The rearrangement joins TRBV28 to TRBJ2-3, with 12 nucleotides matching TRBD2. After removal of 6 bases from V and 6 bases from J, the junction contained 16 bases not matched to a gene. From germline, CDR1 is MDHEN and CDR2 SYDVKM. CDR3 size: 18 residues. The CDR3 region has the DNA TGTGCCAGCAGCCATTCGGGATGGACTAGCGGGAAAGGGGATACGCAGTATTTT. Protein product: CASSHSGWTSGKGDTQYF. Full variable domain (outside the CDR3, taken from reference TRBV28 and TRBJ2-3): DVKVTQSSRYLVKRTGEKVFLECVQDMDHENMFWYRQDPGLGLRLIYFSYDVKMKEKGDIPEGYSVSREKKERFSLILESASTNQTSMYLCASSHSGWTSGKGDTQYFGPGTRLTVL.

The sample holds a few counts of this clonotype. The chain links TRBV7-6 to TRBJ2-1; 10 nucleotides align to TRBD2. Trimming at V came to 3 bases and at J to 7 bases, leaving 6 bases not matched to a gene. Germline CDR1 and CDR2: SGHVS and FNYEAQ. The CDR3 runs 15 residues. CDR3 loop: CASSLLSGGVNEQFF. CDR3 nucleotide sequence: TGTGCCAGCAGCTTGTTAAGCGGGGGGGTTAATGAGCAGTTCTTC.

The chain links TRBV15 to TRBJ2-5; 8 nucleotides agree with TRBD2. This CDR3 is built from 15 residues. Germline lookup yields CDR1 LNHNV and CDR2 YYDKDF (reference sequence). The V and J ends lost 6 bases and 4 bases, in that order; junction bases with no gene match: 10. DNA of the CDR3: TGTGCCACCAGTCTTGTAGCGGGGCCCGGAGAGACCCAGTACTTC. Its protein is CATSLVAGPGETQYF.

In its sample, this clonotype was seen many times. This sequence joins TRBV6-2 or TRBV6-3 and TRBJ1-2; weak D call: TRBD1 (5 bases). Germline values: CDR1 MNHEY, CDR2 SVGEGT. CDR3 length equals 12 residues. The V and J ends lost 4 bases and 7 bases respectively, with 10 bases between them. CDR3 residues: CASSSGQGGYTF. The CDR3 DNA follows: TGTGCCAGCAGTTCTGGACAAGGTGGCTACACCTTC.

This clonotype was detected many times. This rearrangement joins TRBV12-3 or TRBV12-4 to TRBJ2-4; D is unresolved. Trimming took 3 bases from V and 8 from J, leaving 14 bases between them. The CDR3 is 14 residues long. The CDR3 reads CASSLRLGSDIQYF. The DNA for the CDR3 is TGTGCCAGCAGTTTGAGATTAGGCTCGGACATTCAGTACTTC.

This clonotype was observed a few times. This rearrangement joins TRBV4-3 to TRBJ1-5; D gene unclear. The V gene lost 0 bases and the J gene lost 6 bases, with 6 bases spanning the gap. CDR1 LGHNA and CDR2 YSLEER come from the germline V gene. This CDR3 is built from 13 residues. Here the CDR3 DNA reads TGCGCCAGCAGCCAAGATGGGAGTCAGCCCCAGCATTTT. It is translated as CASSQDGSQPQHF.

This clonotype was counted many times. This chain links TRBV3-1 with TRBJ1-5; 8 bases are a match to TRBD1. The CDR3 runs to 15 residues. V was clipped by 1 base and J by 6 bases; unmatched bases: 5. Germline V lookup: CDR1 LGHDT, CDR2 YNNKEL (reference sequence). The CDR3 DNA is TGTGCCAGCAGCCAAGGGGCAGGGGGCCGTCAGCCCCAGCATTTT. Translating gives CASSQGAGGRQPQHF.

This clonotype was seen a few times. The chain couples TRBV29-1 to TRBJ2-2, with TRBD1 matching over 8 bases. The trim removed 6 bases at V and 2 bases at J, leaving 2 bases unmatched. This CDR3 is built from 13 residues. CDR1 and CDR2 (germline): SQVTM, ANQGSEA. The CDR3 loop reads CSVGQANTGELFF. DNA of the CDR3: TGCAGCGTGGGACAGGCCAACACCGGGGAGCTGTTTTTT.

This clonotype was counted a few times. V gene TRBV19 combines with J gene TRBJ2-4; 7 nucleotides align to TRBD1. The V and J ends lost 6 bases and 0 bases, in that order; junction bases with no gene match: 5. Germline V gene lookup returns CDR1 LNHDA and CDR2 SQIVND (reference sequence). This CDR3 region has 15 residues. The CDR3 loop is CASSGQVLAKNIQYF. The CDR3 coding sequence is TGTGCCAGTAGCGGACAGGTCCTAGCCAAAAACATTCAGTACTTC. Combining the CDR3 with reference TRBV19 and TRBJ2-4 gives the whole variable domain DGGITQSPKYLFRKEGQNVTLSCEQNLNHDAMYWYRQDPGQGLRLIYYSQIVNDFQKGDIAEGYSVSREKKESFPLTVTSAQKNPTAFYLCASSGQVLAKNIQYFGAGTRLSVL.

This chain uses TRBV2 with TRBJ2-6; D perhaps matches TRBD1 (6 bases). CDR3 length: 13 residues. Germline values: CDR1 SNHLY, CDR2 FYNNEI. Trimming stripped 11 bases from V and 4 bases from J, with 12 bases between. The CDR3 DNA follows: TGTGCCGGGAACAGGGCCGGGGCCAACGTCCTGACTTTC. Protein product: CAGNRAGANVLTF.

V gene TRBV5-1 combines with J gene TRBJ2-3, with 7 bases that match TRBD2. With 0 bases clipped from V and 2 bases from J, the junction kept 6 bases outside the gene matches. CDR3 length equals 16 residues. Germline CDR1 and CDR2: SGHRS and YFSETQ. The CDR3: CASSLAARGDTDTQYF. DNA of the CDR3: TGCGCCAGCAGCTTGGCTGCTCGGGGGGACACAGATACGCAGTATTTT.

This clonotype was observed a handful of times. The genes are TRBV24-1 and TRBJ2-3; 12 bases fit TRBD2. Losses at the gene ends were 7 bases for V and 2 bases for J; bases not matched to a gene: 15. Germline V gene lookup returns CDR1 KGHDR and CDR2 SFDVKD. The CDR3 contains 19 residues. The CDR3: CATRAPPLAGGKDTDTQYF. In DNA form, the CDR3 reads TGTGCCACCAGGGCCCCCCCGCTAGCGGGAGGGAAGGACACAGATACGCAGTATTTT.

This clonotype was counted between two and nine times. The CDR3 is CASSYEELAGGSYNEQFF. The DNA for the CDR3 is TGTGCCAGCAGTTACGAGGAGCTAGCGGGAGGGAGCTACAATGAGCAGTTCTTC. The chain joins TRBV6-2 or TRBV6-3 to TRBJ2-1; 12 nucleotides agree with TRBD2. In germline, CDR1 is MNHEY, CDR2 SVGEGT. Unmatched junction bases numbered 8, after V lost 2 bases and J lost 3 bases. The CDR3 covers 18 residues.

The rearrangement uses TRBV5-5 and TRBJ1-2, with TRBD1 identical over 7 bases. Germline assignment: CDR1 SGHKS and CDR2 YYEKEE (reference sequence). The ends lost 2 bases at V and 6 bases at J; junction bases unmatched: 7. The CDR3 contains 14 residues. CDR3 bases: TGTGCCAGCAGCTTACAGGGGTTATTTCATGGCTACACCTTC. Its protein product is CASSLQGLFHGYTF.

This clonotype was detected only a few times. The chain is built from TRBV6-4 and TRBJ2-5; 7 bases agree with TRBD2. Germline V CDR1 and CDR2: MRHNA, SNTAGT. The CDR3 extends over 17 amino acids. Germline trimming cut 0 bases from V and 7 bases from J; bases unmatched to any gene: 14. The CDR3 DNA follows: TGTGCCAGCAGTGACTCGGTGGGTGCGGGGGACTGGGGGACCCAGTACTTC. Translated, it gives CASSDSVGAGDWGTQYF.

This clonotype came up a few times. The rearrangement uses TRBV7-2 and TRBJ2-3, with no clear D. Germline CDR1 is SGHTA and CDR2 is FQGNSA. Deletions cut 1 base from V and 0 bases from J, with 11 bases between. The CDR3 runs to 16 residues. The CDR3 region is CASSLGHMGSTDTQYF. CDR3 nucleotides: TGTGCCAGCAGCTTAGGTCACATGGGGAGCACAGATACGCAGTATTTT.

This clonotype was seen at least ten times. The chain is built from TRBV7-8 and TRBJ1-1, with 7 positions matching TRBD1. Looked up from germline, CDR1 is SGHVS and CDR2 is FQNEAQ. The CDR3 totals 13 residues. The J segment lost 2 bases and the V segment lost 8 bases, leaving 5 bases of the junction unmatched. The DNA of the CDR3 is TGTGCCAGCCGGGGACAGACAAACACTGAAGCTTTCTTT. This sequence encodes CASRGQTNTEAFF.